Below are 17 T cell receptor beta chains sequenced from a single sample in a study of early T cells in non-severe SARS-CoV-2 infection. MiXCR was run by TCRdb on the 5' RACE reads, yielding one entry per CDR3 protein. The sample shows some 66,000 distinct CDR3 sequences, approximately 9% of them seen only once. The sample was whole blood. The source is an adult who was a healthcare worker with PCR-confirmed SARS-CoV-2 infection or an uninfected control (not recorded which).

The table lists this clonotype with many counts. The V and J genes are TRBV3-1 and TRBJ2-5; D is perhaps TRBD2 (7 bases). Germline CDR1 LGHDT, CDR2 YNNKEL (reference sequence). CDR3 length: 13 amino acids. V dropped 1 base and J dropped 11 bases, with 14 bases sitting between them. Here the CDR3 reads CASSQAREGVQYF. The CDR3 region has the DNA TGTGCCAGCAGCCAAGCGAGGGAGGGGGTACAGTACTTC.

This clonotype was detected a few times. The chain carries TRBV7-8 and TRBJ2-7, with 10 bases matching TRBD1. The trim removed 2 bases at V and 7 bases at J, leaving 5 bases unmatched. Germline values: CDR1 SGHVS, CDR2 FQNEAQ. The CDR3 has 14 amino acids. The CDR3 DNA is TGTGCCAGCAGCTTATTCCGGACAGGGGGAGAGCAGTACTTC. Translating it yields CASSLFRTGGEQYF. Full variable domain (outside the CDR3, taken from reference TRBV7-8 and TRBJ2-7): GAGVSQSPRYKVAKRGQDVALRCDPISGHVSLFWYQQALGQGPEFLTYFQNEAQLDKSGLPSDRFFAERPEGSVSTLKIQRTQQEDSAVYLCASSLFRTGGEQYFGPGTRLTVT.

This clonotype was counted ten times or more. CDR3: CASTRQPTNEKLFF. DNA of the CDR3: TGTGCCAGCACCCGACAGCCAACTAATGAAAAACTGTTTTTT. The chain employs TRBV6-1 and TRBJ1-4; D may be TRBD1 (5 bases). The germline V and J ends were trimmed by 7 bases and 0 bases, with 9 bases remaining between them. There are 14 residues in the CDR3. Per the germline V gene, CDR1 is MNHNS and CDR2 is SASEGT.

Many counts were recorded for this clonotype. J is TRBJ2-2 and V is TRBV2, with D tentatively TRBD1 (6 bases). V lost 5 bases to trimming and J lost 1 base, with 8 bases between them. The length of the CDR3 is 14 residues. Germline V gene sequence: CDR1 SNHLY, CDR2 FYNNEI. Here the CDR3 DNA reads TGTGCCAGCAGTCCGGGACAGAACACCGGGGAGCTGTTTTTT. It encodes CASSPGQNTGELFF.

The gene calls are TRBV7-3 and TRBJ2-3; TRBD2 might be the D (6 bases). The CDR3 sequence is 17 residues long. Trimming removed 0 bases from V and 2 bases from J, with 15 bases in between. Per the germline V gene, CDR1 is SGHTA and CDR2 is FQGTGA. CDR3 bases: TGTGCCAGCAGCTTAACGCGGGACGGATCGTTCACAGATACGCAGTATTTT. Its protein is CASSLTRDGSFTDTQYF.

This clonotype occurred a few times. The V and J genes are TRBV6-5 and TRBJ1-1; no reliable D call. This CDR3 is 13 amino acids long. V was shortened by 0 bases and J by 3 bases, with 5 bases between the two germline ends. In germline, CDR1 is MNHEY, CDR2 SVGAGI. The CDR3 loop reads CASSYSDDTEAFF. The CDR3 DNA follows: TGTGCCAGCAGTTACTCGGACGACACTGAAGCTTTCTTT.

This clonotype has at least ten counts. V is TRBV12-3 or TRBV12-4 and J is TRBJ1-1; D possibly corresponds to TRBD1 (5 bases). V lost 7 bases, J lost 11 bases, and 17 bases lay in between. The CDR3 consists of 12 residues. This chain's CDR3 is CASNLWQGTAFF. As DNA, the CDR3 is TGTGCCAGCAACCTGTGGCAGGGTACGGCTTTCTTT.

This clonotype was observed a few times. The V call is TRBV5-1, the J call TRBJ2-7, with 12 bases identical to TRBD2. CDR3 size: 16 residues. J was trimmed by 4 bases and V by 4 bases; bases with no gene match: 9. CDR1 and CDR2 from the germline V gene are SGHRS and YFSETQ. The CDR3 DNA reads TGCGCCAGCAGCCCTTCCCTGACTAGCGGGAGTTACGAGCAGTACTTC. This encodes CASSPSLTSGSYEQYF. The full variable domain, rest sourced from reference TRBV5-1 and TRBJ2-7, is KAGVTQTPRYLIKTRGQQVTLSCSPISGHRSVSWYQQTPGQGLQFLFEYFSETQRNKGNFPGRFSGRQFSNSRSEMNVSTLELGDSALYLCASSPSLTSGSYEQYFGPGTRLTVT.

This clonotype showed up many times. The chain links TRBV6-5 to TRBJ2-7; 7 bases fit TRBD1. Germline-derived CDR1 and CDR2 are MNHEY and SVGAGI. This CDR3 has 13 amino acids. With 4 bases clipped from V and 4 bases from J, the junction kept 4 bases outside the gene matches. CDR3 sequence (DNA): TGTGCCAGCAGTTTAACAGGGGATTACGAGCAGTACTTC. Encoded protein: CASSLTGDYEQYF.

This clonotype was detected ten times or more. The rearrangement joins TRBV6-2 or TRBV6-3 to TRBJ2-2, with 8 bases matching TRBD1. CDR3 length equals 14 residues. The germline V gene encodes CDR1 MNHEY and CDR2 SVGEGT. Unmatched junction bases numbered 3, after V lost 6 bases and J lost 3 bases. This chain's CDR3 is CASRSGGDTGELFF. For the CDR3, the DNA is TGTGCCAGCAGGTCAGGGGGCGACACCGGGGAGCTGTTTTTT.

This clonotype appeared many times. The genes are TRBV13 and TRBJ2-4; a weak D match, TRBD2 (6 bases). CDR3 size: 17 residues. V dropped 2 bases and J dropped 0 bases, with 14 bases sitting between them. The germline CDR1 and CDR2 sequences are PRHDT and FYEKMQ (reference sequence). CDR3: CASSLMQRREAKNIQYF. As DNA, the CDR3 is TGTGCCAGCAGCTTAATGCAGAGGCGGGAAGCCAAAAACATTCAGTACTTC.

This clonotype appeared many times. The chain is built from TRBV9 and TRBJ2-2; 9 nucleotides line up with TRBD2. The CDR3 length is 17 residues. Germline CDR1 reads SGDLS; CDR2 reads YYNGEE. The V gene end was trimmed by 4 bases and the J gene end by 6 bases; junction bases not matched to a gene: 13. The CDR3 reads CASSTPSTSGKAGELFF. CDR3 DNA: TGTGCCAGCAGCACACCTTCGACTAGCGGAAAGGCCGGGGAGCTGTTTTTT. Drawing the rest from reference TRBV9 and TRBJ2-2, the complete variable domain is DSGVTQTPKHLITATGQRVTLRCSPRSGDLSVYWYQQSLDQGLQFLIQYYNGEERAKGNILERFSAQQFPDLHSELNLSSLELGDSALYFCASSTPSTSGKAGELFFGEGSRLTVL.

This clonotype was seen repeatedly, ten times or more. The rearrangement links TRBV11-2 to TRBJ2-1; 12 nucleotides align to TRBD2. This CDR3 region has 15 residues. The germline CDR1 and CDR2 sequences are SGHAT and FQNNGV. J gave up 9 bases and V 5 bases, and 8 bases lay outside the gene matches. The CDR3 protein is CASSTPSGRAPEQFF. CDR3 sequence (DNA): TGTGCCAGCAGCACACCTAGCGGGAGGGCCCCTGAGCAGTTCTTC.

This clonotype was detected ten times or more. The chain employs TRBV14 and TRBJ2-7, with 7 bases fitting TRBD1. The CDR3 covers 17 residues. Per the germline V gene, CDR1 is SGHDN and CDR2 is FVKESK. V dropped 4 bases and J dropped 3; count of bases not matched to a gene: 15. The CDR3 region has the DNA TGTGCCAGCAGCCCTTGGACAGGCCCCAGAGGAGACTACGAGCAGTACTTC. Its translation: CASSPWTGPRGDYEQYF.

This chain joins TRBV4-1 and TRBJ2-3, with 7 bases lining up with TRBD2. J was trimmed by 8 bases and V by 0 bases; bases with no gene match: 5. The germline V gene encodes CDR1 MGHRA and CDR2 YSYEKL. The CDR3 is made up of 14 amino acids. The CDR3 is CASSQDREDGTQYF. DNA for the CDR3: TGCGCCAGCAGCCAAGATCGGGAGGACGGTACGCAGTATTTT.

In this sample, this clonotype turned up a few times. The chain has TRBV20-1 and TRBJ1-1; TRBD1 aligns across 7 bases. With V trimmed by 5 bases and J by 7 bases, 19 bases remained unmatched. Germline V gives CDR1 DFQATT, CDR2 SNEGSKA (reference sequence). This CDR3 has 16 amino acids. The CDR3 coding sequence is TGCAGTGCTCCCTGGCATTTTGGAGGGGGCGCCGGTGAAGCTTTCTTT. Protein sequence: CSAPWHFGGGAGEAFF.

This chain links TRBV9 with TRBJ1-4; no clear D gene. The CDR3 totals 14 residues. CDR1 is SGDLS, CDR2 YYNGEE, per germline. Trimming removed 4 bases from V and 3 bases from J, with 10 bases in between. CDR3 nucleotides: TGTGCCAGCAGCAGAGGTCGTGCTAATGAAAAACTGTTTTTT. Translation: CASSRGRANEKLFF.